This T cell receptor (beta chain) was sequenced during a study of vaccination effects on CD4 cells after COVID-19. Study-wide points: The post-vaccine spike-reactive clones of convalescents showed a predominance of new vaccine-induced clones. Clones of infection and vaccine origin contracted markedly late after vaccination.

The CDR3 consists of 14 residues. With V trimmed by 5 bases and J by 3 bases, 4 bases remained unmatched. CDR1 SGHAT and CDR2 FQDESV come from the germline V gene (reference sequence). Some clones are missing from TCRdb's copy, which holds only in-frame ones; the method was immunoSEQ multiplex PCR. The sample shows roughly 68,000 clones, more than 60% of them seen only once. Following 10 days of culture, CD4+ T cells were isolated. A remark on this clone: What it binds is not known.

This clonotype was sampled from a human donor who had a prior SARS-CoV-2 infection. The genes are TRBV11-1 and TRBJ2-3; 8 bases agree with TRBD1. Sample: CD4+ T cells from PBMCs cultured without peptide, taken before COVID-19 vaccination. The CDR3 here is CASSPGQETDTQYF. The CDR3 bases are TGTGCCAGCAGCCCGGGACAGGAGACAGATACGCAGTATTTT.